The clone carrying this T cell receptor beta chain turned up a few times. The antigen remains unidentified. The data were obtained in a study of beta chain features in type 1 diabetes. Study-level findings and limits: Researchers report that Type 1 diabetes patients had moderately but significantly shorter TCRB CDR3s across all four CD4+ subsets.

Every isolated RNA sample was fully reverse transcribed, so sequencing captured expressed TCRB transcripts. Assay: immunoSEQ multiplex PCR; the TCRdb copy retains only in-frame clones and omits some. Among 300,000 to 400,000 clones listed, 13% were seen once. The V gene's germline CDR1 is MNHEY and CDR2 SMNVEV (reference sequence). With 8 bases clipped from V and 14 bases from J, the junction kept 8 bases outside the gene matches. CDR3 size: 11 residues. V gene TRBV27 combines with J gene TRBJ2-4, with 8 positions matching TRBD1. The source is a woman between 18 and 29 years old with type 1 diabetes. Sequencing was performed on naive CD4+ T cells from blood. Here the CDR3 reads CASRDRWGEYF. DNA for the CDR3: TGTGCCAGCCGGGACAGGTGGGGAGAGTACTTC.